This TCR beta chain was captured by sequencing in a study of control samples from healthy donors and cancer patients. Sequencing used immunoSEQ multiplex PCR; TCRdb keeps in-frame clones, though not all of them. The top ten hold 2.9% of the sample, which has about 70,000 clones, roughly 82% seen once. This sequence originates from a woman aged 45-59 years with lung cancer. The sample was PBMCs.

The CDR3 region has the DNA TGTGCCAGCAGGGGGGAGGGCGATTATGGCTACACCTTC. Translation gives CASRGEGDYGYTF. V usage is TRBV6-6 and J usage is TRBJ1-2; tentatively, D is TRBD1 (5 bases). Germline V gene data show CDR1 as MNHNY and CDR2 as SVGAGI (reference sequence). V was clipped by 6 bases and J by 5 bases, with 13 bases between them. The CDR3 covers 13 residues.